The 22 T cell receptor beta chains given below trace back to one sample, sequenced in a study of OX40 agonist ivuxolimab in advanced cancers. Profiled with immunoSEQ multiplex PCR; TCRdb holds only in-frame clones, not every one. The profile shows 37,000 or so clones, around 87% of them singletons. The sample here was CD4+ or CD8+ T cells sorted from blood, taken in a trial of the OX40 agonist ivuxolimab. Receptor source: an adult with an advanced solid tumor such as melanoma, head and neck, liver or kidney cancer.

This sequence joins TRBV7-6 and TRBJ2-3; 13 nucleotides agree with TRBD2. The CDR3 totals 14 residues. Germline V lookup: CDR1 SGHVS, CDR2 FNYEAQ. J gave up 6 bases and V 5 bases, and 2 bases lay outside the gene matches. The CDR3 nucleotides read TGTGCCAGCAGCGGGACTAGCGGGGCGGATACGCAGTATTTT. Protein product: CASSGTSGADTQYF.

The chain combines TRBV7-8 with TRBJ1-4, with no clear D. Germline V gives CDR1 SGHVS, CDR2 FQNEAQ. With 2 bases removed from V and 7 bases from J, the gap between germline ends came to 14 bases. This CDR3 has 15 amino acids. The CDR3 here is CASSLIGLTAEKLFF. CDR3 sequence (DNA): TGTGCCAGCAGCTTAATAGGGCTTACTGCTGAAAAACTGTTTTTT.

The V call is TRBV9, the J call TRBJ1-2; D possibly corresponds to TRBD1 (6 bases). Germline CDR1 SGDLS, CDR2 YYNGEE. The CDR3 covers 15 residues. The germline V and J ends were trimmed by 0 bases and 4 bases, with 13 bases remaining between them. CDR3 sequence reads: CASSVDSGGGYGYTF. DNA of the CDR3: TGTGCCAGCAGCGTAGATTCTGGGGGCGGCTATGGCTACACCTTC.

V usage is TRBV19 and J usage is TRBJ1-4, with D hard to call. Germline values: CDR1 LNHDA, CDR2 SQIVND (reference sequence). The CDR3 runs 14 residues. The V end lost 5 bases, the J end lost 4 bases, and 11 bases lay between the germline ends. Written as DNA, the CDR3 is TGTGCCAGTAGTTTTGAGGCAGTTAATGAAAAACTGTTTTTT. Translation gives CASSFEAVNEKLFF.

Only a few counts were recorded for this clone. V gene TRBV15 combines with J gene TRBJ2-7; D remains unclear. In germline, CDR1 is LNHNV, CDR2 YYDKDF (reference sequence). This CDR3 spans 14 amino acids. With 1 base removed from V and 2 bases from J, the gap between germline ends came to 9 bases. The CDR3: CATSRGGVTYEQYF. In nucleotides, the CDR3 is TGTGCCACCAGCAGAGGTGGCGTAACCTACGAGCAGTACTTC.

In regard to this clone: The sample holds other DNA sequences that translate to the same CDR3. The chain uses TRBV30 and TRBJ2-5; perhaps TRBD2 as D (6 bases). In germline, CDR1 is GTSNPN, CDR2 SVGIG (reference sequence). V gave up 5 bases and J gave up 5 bases, with 15 bases separating them. CDR3 length equals 13 residues. CDR3 sequence reads: CAWALGGPETQYF. The CDR3 DNA sequence: TGTGCCTGGGCCCTGGGGGGTCCGGAGACCCAGTACTTC.

V and J are TRBV7-3 and TRBJ1-5; D is unresolved. Germline loops: CDR1 SGHTA, CDR2 FQGTGA. The length of the CDR3 is 13 residues. V gave up 4 bases and J gave up 4 bases, with 8 bases separating them. This CDR3 is CASSSVQNQPQHF. The CDR3 nucleotides are TGTGCCAGCAGCTCAGTACAAAATCAGCCCCAGCATTTT.

The genes are TRBV6-5 and TRBJ2-3; D gene unclear. V lost 6 bases and J lost 2, with 12 bases in between. The CDR3 length is 14 residues. The germline V gene has CDR1 MNHEY and CDR2 SVGAGI. CDR3 protein: CASREQGLTDTQYF. CDR3 nucleotides: TGTGCCAGCAGGGAACAAGGGCTCACAGATACGCAGTATTTT.

The chain combines TRBV30 with TRBJ1-6, with TRBD1 as a possible D gene (5 bases). Trimming cost V 0 bases and J 8 bases, with 11 bases left between them. Germline V gene lookup returns CDR1 GTSNPN and CDR2 SVGIG (reference sequence). The CDR3 runs to 14 residues. The CDR3 reads CAWSVGGLDSPLHF. Written as DNA, the CDR3 is TGTGCCTGGAGTGTCGGGGGTTTGGATTCACCCCTCCACTTT.

This chain connects TRBV9 to TRBJ2-2; D unclear. Germline V lookup: CDR1 SGDLS, CDR2 YYNGEE. Trimming stripped 0 bases from V and 6 bases from J, with 12 bases between. The CDR3 runs to 15 residues. The CDR3 DNA sequence: TGTGCCAGCAGCGTAGGGCCTCCTTTGGCCGGGGAGCTGTTTTTT. Protein sequence: CASSVGPPLAGELFF.

V and J are TRBV7-4 and TRBJ1-5, with D unresolved. The CDR3 spans 13 residues. Trimming stripped 5 bases from V and 2 bases from J, with 7 bases between. The germline V gene has CDR1 SGHVT and CDR2 SQSDAQ. CDR3 nucleotides: TGTGCCAGCAGCCCCTGCGGCAATCAGCCCCAGCATTTT. Protein: CASSPCGNQPQHF.

CDR3 amino acids: CASSLGLRETRGYTF. CDR3 DNA sequence: TGTGCCAGCAGTTTGGGCCTTAGGGAGACGCGGGGCTACACCTTC. This sequence joins TRBV27 and TRBJ1-2; D is unclear. The length of the CDR3 is 15 residues. V dropped 3 bases and J dropped 8 bases, with 19 bases sitting between them. The V gene's germline CDR1 is MNHEY and CDR2 SMNVEV (reference sequence).

V usage is TRBV9 and J usage is TRBJ2-7; D is unclear. CDR1 is SGDLS and CDR2 is YYNGEE in the germline V gene. This CDR3 is built from 14 residues. V gave up 0 bases and J gave up 2 bases, with 9 bases separating them. The CDR3 bases are TGTGCCAGCAGCGTAGGCCCGGGCCCCTACGAGCAGTACTTC. Its translation is CASSVGPGPYEQYF.

The chain is built from TRBV19 and TRBJ2-5; the match to TRBD2 covers 11 bases. CDR1 and CDR2 (germline): LNHDA, SQIVND (reference sequence). V lost 3 bases to trimming and J lost 4 bases; unmatched junction nucleotides: 7. The CDR3 has 16 amino acids. CDR3 DNA: TGTGCCAGTAGTATCTTTAGCGGGGGGGCCGGAGAGACCCAGTACTTC. Translation: CASSIFSGGAGETQYF. Together with reference TRBV19 and TRBJ2-5, the CDR3 gives the full variable domain: DGGITQSPKYLFRKEGQNVTLSCEQNLNHDAMYWYRQDPGQGLRLIYYSQIVNDFQKGDIAEGYSVSREKKESFPLTVTSAQKNPTAFYLCASSIFSGGAGETQYFGPGTRLLVL.

This rearrangement joins TRBV18 to TRBJ2-7; 8 bases are shared with TRBD1. The CDR3 runs 12 residues. V gave up 5 bases and J gave up 6 bases; unmatched junction bases: 3. The germline V gene encodes CDR1 KGHSH and CDR2 LQKENI. The CDR3 sequence is CASSSGQVEQYF. CDR3 bases: TGTGCCAGCTCATCGGGACAGGTCGAGCAGTACTTC.

V usage is TRBV10-3 and J usage is TRBJ2-5, with a tentative D call TRBD1 (6 bases). The V gene's germline CDR1 is ENHRY and CDR2 SYGVKD. The V gene lost 6 bases and the J gene lost 2 bases, with 16 bases spanning the gap. The CDR3 consists of 15 residues. CDR3 loop: CAIRNPTGLQETQYF. DNA for the CDR3: TGTGCCATCAGGAACCCGACAGGCTTGCAAGAGACCCAGTACTTC.

This clone has only a few counts. V is TRBV27 and J is TRBJ2-3; no firm D call. This CDR3 comprises 16 residues. The V end was cut by 6 bases, the J end by 2 bases, with 18 bases between. Germline values: CDR1 MNHEY, CDR2 SMNVEV (reference sequence). CDR3 coding DNA: TGTGCCAGCAGCTCCGCTACCACGCTAAACACAGATACGCAGTATTTT. Protein sequence: CASSSATTLNTDTQYF.

The chain has TRBV27 and TRBJ2-5, with 9 bases that match TRBD2. This CDR3 is 14 amino acids long. J lost 3 bases, V lost 8 bases, and 7 bases had no gene match. The germline gives CDR1 MNHEY, CDR2 SMNVEV (reference sequence). The CDR3 nucleotides read TGTGCCAGCCGTTCGTGGACTAGCGAAGAGACCCAGTACTTC. Translating it yields CASRSWTSEETQYF.

The V and J genes are TRBV7-2 and TRBJ1-6; possibly TRBD1 for D (6 bases). Germline CDR1 is SGHTA and CDR2 is FQGNSA. The V end was cut by 4 bases, the J end by 14 bases, with 15 bases between. The CDR3 is made up of 13 amino acids. DNA of the CDR3: TGTGCCAGCAGCTCCCCAGGGGAGGGAACCCTCCACTTT. Translating gives CASSSPGEGTLHF.

This chain links TRBV6-5 with TRBJ2-1; the D call may be TRBD1 or TRBD2 (5 bases each). CDR3 length equals 15 residues. Trimming took 6 bases from V and 6 from J, leaving 18 bases between them. Germline CDR1 MNHEY, CDR2 SVGAGI. As DNA, the CDR3 is TGTGCCAGCAGAACCTCAGTGTGGGGACGCAATGAGCAGTTCTTC. The encoded protein is CASRTSVWGRNEQFF.

This chain uses TRBV9 with TRBJ1-3, with D possibly TRBD1 on 6 matching bases. This CDR3 has 14 residues. Trimming pared 2 bases from V and 4 bases from J, leaving 10 bases between. Germline V gene data show CDR1 as SGDLS and CDR2 as YYNGEE. CDR3 protein: CASSVTGAGNTIYF. In DNA, the CDR3 is TGTGCCAGCAGCGTGACAGGAGCCGGAAACACCATATATTTT. The variable domain in full, with the rest retrieved from reference TRBV9 and TRBJ1-3, is DSGVTQTPKHLITATGQRVTLRCSPRSGDLSVYWYQQSLDQGLQFLIQYYNGEERAKGNILERFSAQQFPDLHSELNLSSLELGDSALYFCASSVTGAGNTIYFGEGSWLTVV.

The chain recombines TRBV7-2 with TRBJ2-7; maybe TRBD2 (7 bases). The CDR3 extends over 15 amino acids. Per the germline V gene, CDR1 is SGHTA and CDR2 is FQGNSA. The V end was cut by 3 bases, the J end by 2 bases, with 14 bases between. The CDR3 region is CASSFTGGPTYEQYF. The DNA for the CDR3 is TGTGCCAGCAGCTTTACGGGGGGCCCTACCTACGAGCAGTACTTC. The complete variable domain, with remaining parts taken from reference TRBV7-2 and TRBJ2-7, reads GAGVSQSPSNKVTEKGKDVELRCDPISGHTALYWYRQSLGQGLEFLIYFQGNSAPDKSGLPSDRFSAERTGGSVSTLTIQRTQQEDSAVYLCASSFTGGPTYEQYFGPGTRLTVT.